Below, 20 T cell receptor beta chains from the same sample are listed, as sequenced in a study of regulatory T cells in long-lasting Graves disease. Building the TCR beta libraries relied on iRepertoire HTBI primers, and CDR3 regions underwent Arm-PCR. MiXCR, run by TCRdb on the multiplex PCR reads, gives a single entry per CDR3 protein. The table records 300,000 to 450,000 distinct CDR3 sequences, around a sixth of them present only once. The time point was: newly diagnosed GD, antithyroid drugs for less than 3 months. TCR sequences were obtained from RNA taken from PBMCs. The sample consisted of peripheral blood mononuclear cells (PBMCs), taken at new diagnosis, from a patient treated with antithyroid drugs. The receptors derive from a female donor with Graves disease.

The sample holds many counts of this clonotype. The V and J genes are TRBV11-2 and TRBJ1-2; 7 nucleotides agree with TRBD1. Germline assignment: CDR1 SGHAT and CDR2 FQNNGV. This CDR3 comprises 15 residues. V was pared by 4 bases and J by 8 bases, with 13 bases of the junction left unmatched. CDR3 DNA: TGTGCCAGCAGCTCTAACAGGGGATGGGTGAACGGCTACACCTTC. Encoded protein: CASSSNRGWVNGYTF.

The sample holds many counts of this clonotype. The genes are TRBV27 and TRBJ2-7; 8 bases are a match to TRBD1. From germline, CDR1 is MNHEY and CDR2 SMNVEV (reference sequence). The V gene end was trimmed by 3 bases and the J gene end by 6 bases; junction bases not matched to a gene: 4. CDR3 length: 13 amino acids. The CDR3 DNA follows: TGTGCCAGCAGTTTTGGACAGGGTGGCGAGCAGTACTTC. Residues: CASSFGQGGEQYF.

The sample holds many counts of this clonotype. This chain connects TRBV12-3 or TRBV12-4 to TRBJ2-1, with TRBD1 identical over 7 bases. V trimming: 7 bases; J trimming: 8 bases; junction bases outside the gene matches: 8. The CDR3 contains 13 residues. CDR3 in DNA: TGTGCCAGCACCCTAAGGGGGCTTGATGAGCAGTTCTTC. Residues: CASTLRGLDEQFF.

Ten or more counts support this clonotype. This chain links TRBV5-1 with TRBJ2-7, with 10 bases lining up with TRBD2. The CDR3 covers 15 residues. The V gene end was trimmed by 4 bases and the J gene end by 3 bases; junction bases not matched to a gene: 7. The germline CDR1 and CDR2 sequences are SGHRS and YFSETQ. The CDR3 DNA is TGCGCCAGCAGCGCCCTAGCGGGGGCCTTCTACGAGCAGTACTTC. Translated, it gives CASSALAGAFYEQYF.

This clonotype was detected ten times or more. This chain links TRBV10-3 with TRBJ2-7; TRBD2 matches 10 bases. J lost 2 bases, V lost 1 base, and 11 bases had no gene match. CDR3 length: 18 amino acids. Germline V CDR1 and CDR2: ENHRY, SYGVKD. CDR3 amino acids: CAISEWLAGVPTPYEQYF. DNA for the CDR3: TGTGCCATCAGTGAGTGGCTAGCGGGAGTGCCGACCCCCTACGAGCAGTACTTC.

Many counts were recorded for this clonotype. The V gene is TRBV7-8, the J gene TRBJ2-4; D is perhaps TRBD1 or TRBD2 (5 bases each). Germline V lookup: CDR1 SGHVS, CDR2 FQNEAQ. This CDR3 spans 13 amino acids. V was shortened by 6 bases and J by 4 bases, with 10 bases between the two germline ends. The CDR3 DNA is TGTGCCAGCAGGGGGGAACAAAAAAACATTCAGTACTTC. It yields the protein CASRGEQKNIQYF. Combining the CDR3 with reference TRBV7-8 and TRBJ2-4 gives the whole variable domain GAGVSQSPRYKVAKRGQDVALRCDPISGHVSLFWYQQALGQGPEFLTYFQNEAQLDKSGLPSDRFFAERPEGSVSTLKIQRTQQEDSAVYLCASRGEQKNIQYFGAGTRLSVL.

With respect to this clonotype: With a much larger clone just one base away, this may be a read error. The rearrangement links TRBV9 to TRBJ1-2; no definite D call. This CDR3 has 15 amino acids. The germline gives CDR1 SGDLS, CDR2 YYNGEE. V was cut by 0 bases and J by 0 bases, with 9 bases left in between. CDR3 amino acids: CASSVDPGANYGYTF. CDR3 coding DNA: TGTGCCAGCAGCGTAGATCCAGGAGCTAACTATGGCTACACCTTC.

This clonotype has a count of ten or more. The genes are TRBV6-2 or TRBV6-3 and TRBJ1-5; 10 nucleotides align to TRBD1. Germline V CDR1 and CDR2: MNHEY, SVGEGT. The V and J ends lost 2 bases and 2 bases, in that order; junction bases with no gene match: 9. This CDR3 is built from 18 residues. The CDR3 sequence is CASSYHPTGGLRNQPQHF. The CDR3 DNA follows: TGTGCCAGCAGTTACCACCCGACAGGGGGCTTGCGCAATCAGCCCCAGCATTTT.

This clonotype was found many times. V and J are TRBV20-1 and TRBJ2-1; D could derive from TRBD1 or TRBD2 (5 bases each). The CDR3 is 12 residues long. Germline V gives CDR1 DFQATT, CDR2 SNEGSKA (reference sequence). The CDR3 protein is CRSGISGNEQFF. The CDR3 bases are TGCAGGTCAGGGATTTCGGGGAATGAGCAGTTCTTC.

This clonotype was seen many times. The chain recombines TRBV5-1 with TRBJ1-5; 8 bases align to TRBD1. There are 15 residues in the CDR3. The V segment lost 4 bases and the J segment 4 bases; nucleotides outside the gene matches: 7. CDR1 SGHRS and CDR2 YFSETQ come from the germline V gene. CDR3 amino acids: CASSPITGGNQPQHF. The DNA of the CDR3 is TGCGCCAGCAGCCCCATCACAGGGGGGAATCAGCCCCAGCATTTT.

Ten or more counts support this clonotype. This chain joins TRBV28 and TRBJ2-7; D ambiguous. The germline gives CDR1 MDHEN, CDR2 SYDVKM. CDR3 length equals 14 residues. V was shortened by 2 bases and J by 3 bases, with 11 bases between the two germline ends. The CDR3 DNA is TGTGCCAGCAGTTTAATAGATGACCTCTACGAGCAGTACTTC. Its translation: CASSLIDDLYEQYF.

This clonotype has a count of ten or more. The CDR3 loop reads CASSQVGSGGDTQYF. The CDR3, as DNA: TGCGCCAGCAGCCAAGTGGGGTCGGGGGGGGATACGCAGTATTTT. The chain combines TRBV4-1 with TRBJ2-3; 8 bases fit TRBD2. CDR1 MGHRA and CDR2 YSYEKL come from the germline V gene. With V trimmed by 1 base and J by 6 bases, 6 bases remained unmatched. This CDR3 comprises 15 residues.

This clonotype has a count of ten or more. The V call is TRBV20-1, the J call TRBJ2-7; the D gene is possibly TRBD2 (6 bases). With 1 base removed from V and 0 bases from J, the gap between germline ends came to 10 bases. The CDR3 is made up of 14 amino acids. Germline-derived CDR1 and CDR2 are DFQATT and SNEGSKA (reference sequence). Here the CDR3 reads CSARGDGSSYEQYF. The CDR3 DNA follows: TGCAGTGCTAGAGGCGACGGGAGCTCCTACGAGCAGTACTTC.

The chain is built from TRBV4-1 and TRBJ1-1; D may be TRBD1 (5 bases). The CDR3 has 14 amino acids. With 4 bases removed from V and 5 bases from J, the gap between germline ends came to 14 bases. Germline lookup yields CDR1 MGHRA and CDR2 YSYEKL. CDR3 bases: TGCGCCAGCAGCCTACCCCGGGGGGGGACTGAAGCTTTCTTT. Its translation is CASSLPRGGTEAFF.

The chain recombines TRBV5-4 with TRBJ1-1, with 7 bases matching TRBD1. This CDR3 is 17 amino acids long. After removal of 2 bases from V and 5 bases from J, the junction contained 15 bases not matched to a gene. Germline V gene lookup returns CDR1 SGHNT and CDR2 YYREEE (reference sequence). As DNA, the CDR3 is TGTGCCAGCAGCTTCGGGGGCCGGTGGGACAGAGGGACTGAAGCTTTCTTT. Translated: CASSFGGRWDRGTEAFF. Drawing the rest from reference TRBV5-4 and TRBJ1-1, the complete variable domain is ETGVTQSPTHLIKTRGQQVTLRCSSQSGHNTVSWYQQALGQGPQFIFQYYREEENGRGNFPPRFSGLQFPNYSSELNVNALELDDSALYLCASSFGGRWDRGTEAFFGQGTRLTVV.

This clonotype was seen many times. The CDR3 protein is CASTRDSRAEAFF. The CDR3 DNA reads TGTGCCAGCACCAGGGATTCCCGGGCTGAAGCTTTCTTT. The V call is TRBV6-1, the J call TRBJ1-1, with a weak D call TRBD1 (5 bases). This CDR3 region has 13 residues. Trimming stripped 7 bases from V and 6 bases from J, with 15 bases between. Germline V gene sequence: CDR1 MNHNS, CDR2 SASEGT.

This clonotype came up many times. The chain has TRBV28 and TRBJ2-3; tentatively, D is TRBD1 (6 bases). Trimming stripped 4 bases from V and 5 bases from J, with 16 bases between. Germline V gene data show CDR1 as MDHEN and CDR2 as SYDVKM. This CDR3 contains 15 residues. The CDR3 DNA reads TGTGCCAGCAGTTCCGGGACAACCAAGCAAGATACGCAGTATTTT. This sequence encodes CASSSGTTKQDTQYF.

This clonotype was found many times. The chain is built from TRBV7-8 and TRBJ1-4, with 8 bases identical to TRBD1. V lost 5 bases and J lost 6; bases outside the gene matches: 11. Germline V gene lookup returns CDR1 SGHVS and CDR2 FQNEAQ. The CDR3 spans 16 residues. For the CDR3, the DNA is TGTGCCAGCAGCCCATTTTTGGCAGGGGGCTATGAAAAACTGTTTTTT. This gives the protein CASSPFLAGGYEKLFF.

This clonotype was seen at least ten times. The V call is TRBV2, the J call TRBJ2-7; possibly TRBD1 for D (6 bases). This CDR3 region has 14 residues. With 7 bases removed from V and 2 bases from J, the gap between germline ends came to 15 bases. Germline values: CDR1 SNHLY, CDR2 FYNNEI. In DNA, the CDR3 is TGTGCCAGCAATCTCGAACAGGGACCCTACGAGCAGTACTTC. It yields the protein CASNLEQGPYEQYF.

The rearrangement uses TRBV12-3 or TRBV12-4 and TRBJ2-1; 14 bases match TRBD2. The CDR3 covers 19 residues. V lost 4 bases to trimming and J lost 11 bases; unmatched junction nucleotides: 19. Here the CDR3 reads CASSYRYRGLAGGSSKQFF. The CDR3 DNA reads as TGTGCCAGCAGTTACAGATACCGCGGACTAGCGGGGGGCTCATCCAAGCAGTTCTTC.